This TCR beta chain was sequenced during a study of cytomegalovirus exposure and HLA in healthy donors. Study outcomes and limitations: Later work found most CMV-associated TCR beta chains apparently HLA-restricted. Most subjects had HLA-A and HLA-B alleles reportedly predicted accurately by TCR beta sequences. A later analysis linked roughly 17,000 TCR beta sequences to HLA alleles at 0.05 false discovery rate.

On this clone: Its antigen is currently unknown.

The CDR3 totals 15 residues. Trimming stripped 6 bases from V and 0 bases from J, with 11 bases between. Germline CDR1 and CDR2: SNHLY and FYNNEI. The PCR employed 60 Vbeta primers together with 13 Jbeta primers. Using immunoSEQ multiplex PCR, the repertoire was profiled, and TCRdb retains in-frame clones only, with some absent. The sample has about 210,000 clones; roughly 80% are singletons. This receptor was obtained from a man aged 30 to 45 in good health and CMV-seronegative. The chain couples TRBV2 to TRBJ2-2; D is perhaps TRBD1 (6 bases). The sample was PBMCs. CDR3 in amino acids: CASRRGQTNTGELFF. CDR3 DNA: TGTGCCAGCAGGAGAGGACAGACGAACACCGGGGAGCTGTTTTTT.